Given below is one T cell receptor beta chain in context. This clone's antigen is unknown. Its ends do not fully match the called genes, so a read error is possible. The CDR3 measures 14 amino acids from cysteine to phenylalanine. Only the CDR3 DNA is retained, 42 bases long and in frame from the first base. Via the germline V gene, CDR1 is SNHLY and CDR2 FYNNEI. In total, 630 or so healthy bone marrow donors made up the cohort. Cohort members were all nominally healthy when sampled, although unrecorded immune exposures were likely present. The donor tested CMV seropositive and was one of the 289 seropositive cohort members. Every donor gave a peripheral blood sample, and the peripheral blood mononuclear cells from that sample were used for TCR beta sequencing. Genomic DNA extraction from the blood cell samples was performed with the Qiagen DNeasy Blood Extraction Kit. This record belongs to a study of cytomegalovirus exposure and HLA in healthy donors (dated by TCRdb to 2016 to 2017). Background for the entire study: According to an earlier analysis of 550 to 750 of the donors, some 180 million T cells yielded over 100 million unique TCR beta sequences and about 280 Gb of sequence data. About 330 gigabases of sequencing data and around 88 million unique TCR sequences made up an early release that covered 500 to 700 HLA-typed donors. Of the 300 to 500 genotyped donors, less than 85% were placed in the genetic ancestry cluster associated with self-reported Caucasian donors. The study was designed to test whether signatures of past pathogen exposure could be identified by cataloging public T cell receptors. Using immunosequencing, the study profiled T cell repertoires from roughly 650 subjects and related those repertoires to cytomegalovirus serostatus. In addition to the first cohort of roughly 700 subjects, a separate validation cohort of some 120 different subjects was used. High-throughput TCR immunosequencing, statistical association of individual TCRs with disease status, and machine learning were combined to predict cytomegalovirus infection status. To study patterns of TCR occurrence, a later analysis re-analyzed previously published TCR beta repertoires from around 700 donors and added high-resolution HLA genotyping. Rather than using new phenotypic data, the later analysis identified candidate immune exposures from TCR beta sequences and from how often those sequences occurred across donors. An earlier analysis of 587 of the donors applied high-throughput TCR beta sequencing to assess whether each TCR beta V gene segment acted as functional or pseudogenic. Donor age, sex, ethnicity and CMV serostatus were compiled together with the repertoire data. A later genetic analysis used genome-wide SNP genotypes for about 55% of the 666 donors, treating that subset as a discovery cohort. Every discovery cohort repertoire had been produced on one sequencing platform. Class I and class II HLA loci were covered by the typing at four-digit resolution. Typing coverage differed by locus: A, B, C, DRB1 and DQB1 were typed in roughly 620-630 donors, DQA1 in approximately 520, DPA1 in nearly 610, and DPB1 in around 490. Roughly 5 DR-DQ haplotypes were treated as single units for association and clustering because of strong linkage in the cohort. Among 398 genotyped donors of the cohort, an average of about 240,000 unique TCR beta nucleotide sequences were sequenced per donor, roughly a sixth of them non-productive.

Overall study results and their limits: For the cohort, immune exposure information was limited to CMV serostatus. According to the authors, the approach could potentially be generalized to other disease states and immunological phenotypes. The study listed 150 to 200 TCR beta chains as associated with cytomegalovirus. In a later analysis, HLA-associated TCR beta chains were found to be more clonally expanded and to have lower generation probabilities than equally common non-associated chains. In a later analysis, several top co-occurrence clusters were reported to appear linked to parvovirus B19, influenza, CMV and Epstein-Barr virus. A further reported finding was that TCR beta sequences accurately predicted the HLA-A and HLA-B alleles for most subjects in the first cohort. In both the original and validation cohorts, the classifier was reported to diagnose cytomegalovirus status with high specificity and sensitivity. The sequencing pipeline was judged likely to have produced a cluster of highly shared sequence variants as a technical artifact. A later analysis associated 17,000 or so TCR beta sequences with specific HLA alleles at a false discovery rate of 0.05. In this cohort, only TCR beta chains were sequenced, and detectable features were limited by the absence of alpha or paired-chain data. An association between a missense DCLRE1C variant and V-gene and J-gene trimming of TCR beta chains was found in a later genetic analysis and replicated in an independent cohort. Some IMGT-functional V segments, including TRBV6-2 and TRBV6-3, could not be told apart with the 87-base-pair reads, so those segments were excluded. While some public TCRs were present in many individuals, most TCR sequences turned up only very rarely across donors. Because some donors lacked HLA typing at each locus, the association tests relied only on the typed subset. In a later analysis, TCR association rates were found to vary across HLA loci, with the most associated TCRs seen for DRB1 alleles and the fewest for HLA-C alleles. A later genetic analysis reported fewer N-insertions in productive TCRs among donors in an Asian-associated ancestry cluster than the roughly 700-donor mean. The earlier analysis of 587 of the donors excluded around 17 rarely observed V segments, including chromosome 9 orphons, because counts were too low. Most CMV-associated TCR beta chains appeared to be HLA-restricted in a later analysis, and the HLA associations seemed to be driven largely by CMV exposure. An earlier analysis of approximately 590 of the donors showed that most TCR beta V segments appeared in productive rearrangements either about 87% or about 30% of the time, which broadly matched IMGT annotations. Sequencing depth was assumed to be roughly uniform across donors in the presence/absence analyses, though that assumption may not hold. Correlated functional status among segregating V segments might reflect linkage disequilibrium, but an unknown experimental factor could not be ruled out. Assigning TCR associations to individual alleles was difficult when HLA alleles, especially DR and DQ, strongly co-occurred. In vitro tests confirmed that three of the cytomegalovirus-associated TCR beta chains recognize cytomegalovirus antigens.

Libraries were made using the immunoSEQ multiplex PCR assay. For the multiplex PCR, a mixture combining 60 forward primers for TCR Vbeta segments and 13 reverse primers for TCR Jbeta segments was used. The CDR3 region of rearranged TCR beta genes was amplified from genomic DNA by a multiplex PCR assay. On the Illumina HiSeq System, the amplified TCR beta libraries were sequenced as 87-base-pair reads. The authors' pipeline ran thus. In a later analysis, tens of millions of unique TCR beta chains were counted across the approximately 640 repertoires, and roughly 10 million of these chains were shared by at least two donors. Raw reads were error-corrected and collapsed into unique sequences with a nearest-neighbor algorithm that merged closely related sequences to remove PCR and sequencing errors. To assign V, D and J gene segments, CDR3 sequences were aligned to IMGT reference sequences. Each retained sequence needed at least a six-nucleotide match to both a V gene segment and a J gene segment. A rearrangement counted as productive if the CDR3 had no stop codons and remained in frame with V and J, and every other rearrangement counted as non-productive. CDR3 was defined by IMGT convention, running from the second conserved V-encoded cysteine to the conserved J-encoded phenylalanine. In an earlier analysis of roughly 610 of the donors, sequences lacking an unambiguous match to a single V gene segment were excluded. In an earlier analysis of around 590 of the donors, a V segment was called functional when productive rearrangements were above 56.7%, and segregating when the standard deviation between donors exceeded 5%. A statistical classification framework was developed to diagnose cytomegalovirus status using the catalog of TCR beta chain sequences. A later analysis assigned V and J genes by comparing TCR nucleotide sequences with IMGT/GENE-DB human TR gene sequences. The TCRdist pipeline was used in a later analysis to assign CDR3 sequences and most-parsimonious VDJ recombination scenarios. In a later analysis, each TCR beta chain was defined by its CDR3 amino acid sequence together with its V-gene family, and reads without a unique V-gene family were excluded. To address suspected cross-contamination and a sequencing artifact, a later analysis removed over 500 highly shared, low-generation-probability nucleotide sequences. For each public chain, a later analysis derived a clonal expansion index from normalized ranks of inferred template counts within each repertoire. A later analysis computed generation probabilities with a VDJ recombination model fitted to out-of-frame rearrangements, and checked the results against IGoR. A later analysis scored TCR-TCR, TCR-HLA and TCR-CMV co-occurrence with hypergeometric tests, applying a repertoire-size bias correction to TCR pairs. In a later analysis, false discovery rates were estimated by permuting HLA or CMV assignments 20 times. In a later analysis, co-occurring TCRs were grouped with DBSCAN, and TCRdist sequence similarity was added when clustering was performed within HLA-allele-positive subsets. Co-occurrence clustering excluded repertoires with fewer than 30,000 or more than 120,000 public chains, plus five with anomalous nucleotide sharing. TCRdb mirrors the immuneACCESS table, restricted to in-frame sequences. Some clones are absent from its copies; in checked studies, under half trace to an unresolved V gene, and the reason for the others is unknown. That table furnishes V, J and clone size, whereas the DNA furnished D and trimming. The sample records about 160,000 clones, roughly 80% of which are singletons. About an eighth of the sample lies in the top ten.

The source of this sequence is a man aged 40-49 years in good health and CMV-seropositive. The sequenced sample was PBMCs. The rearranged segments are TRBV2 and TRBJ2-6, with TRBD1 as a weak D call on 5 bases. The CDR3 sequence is CASDWGSGANGLTF. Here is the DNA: TGTGCCAGCGACTGGGGCTCTGGGGCCAACGGCCTGACTTTC.